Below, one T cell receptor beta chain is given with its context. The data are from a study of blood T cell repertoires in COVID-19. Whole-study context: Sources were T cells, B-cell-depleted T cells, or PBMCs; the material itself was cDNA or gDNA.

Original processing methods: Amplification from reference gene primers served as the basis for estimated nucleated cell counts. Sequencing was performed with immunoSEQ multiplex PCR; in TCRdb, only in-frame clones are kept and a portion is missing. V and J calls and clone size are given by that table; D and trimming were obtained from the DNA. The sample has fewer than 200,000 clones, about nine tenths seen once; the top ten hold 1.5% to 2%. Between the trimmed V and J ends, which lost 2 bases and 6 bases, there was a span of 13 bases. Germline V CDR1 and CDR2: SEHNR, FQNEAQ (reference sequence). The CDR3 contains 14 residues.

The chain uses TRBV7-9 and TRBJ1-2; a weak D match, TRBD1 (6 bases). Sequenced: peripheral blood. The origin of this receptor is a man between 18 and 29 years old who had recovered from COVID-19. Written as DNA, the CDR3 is TGTGCCAGCAGCTTAACAGGACAGACCGATGGCTACACCTTC. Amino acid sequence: CASSLTGQTDGYTF.